These T cell receptor beta chains were read from a single sample in a study of shared clonotypes between healthy human individuals. Generated by immunoSEQ multiplex PCR, the TCRdb table keeps only in-frame clones and is missing some. This table has about 700,000 clones, over 65% appearing once. The sample taken for sequencing was memory CD4+ T cells sorted from blood. The receptor source for this set is a woman under 40 in good health. CDR3s include the opening cysteine and the closing phenylalanine or tryptophan.

v_gene,j_gene,CDR3aa
TRBV5-8,TRBJ2-5,CASSLMGARETQYF
TRBV27,TRBJ2-3,CASSLSGREIVDTQYF
TRBV10-3,TRBJ1-2,CAISEAGTGVNYGYTF
TRBV25-1,TRBJ2-7,CASSDTNTGEQYF
TRBV7-2,TRBJ2-7,CASSSQGGRYEQYF
TRBV15,TRBJ2-1,CATSRRGTNEQFF
TRBV13,TRBJ2-7,CASSKQGIMYEQYF
TRBV18,TRBJ2-5,CASSPPGQGGETQYF
TRBV5-4,TRBJ1-1,CASSGQQGSEAFF
TRBV15,TRBJ2-7,CATSSSGTSYEQYF
TRBV7-2,TRBJ1-2,CASSSSNYGYTF
TRBV5-1,TRBJ2-7,CASSFSPGQGGEQYF
TRBV15,TRBJ1-2,CATSKTGTATLNYGYTF
TRBV27,TRBJ2-1,CASSFSGITGYFDEQFF
TRBV28,TRBJ1-4,CASSFRSWWSGEKLFF
TRBV2,TRBJ1-2,CASSTRGVGFGYTF
TRBV28,TRBJ2-7,CASSSASGFYEQYF
TRBV19,TRBJ2-5,CASSIRTGYQETQYF